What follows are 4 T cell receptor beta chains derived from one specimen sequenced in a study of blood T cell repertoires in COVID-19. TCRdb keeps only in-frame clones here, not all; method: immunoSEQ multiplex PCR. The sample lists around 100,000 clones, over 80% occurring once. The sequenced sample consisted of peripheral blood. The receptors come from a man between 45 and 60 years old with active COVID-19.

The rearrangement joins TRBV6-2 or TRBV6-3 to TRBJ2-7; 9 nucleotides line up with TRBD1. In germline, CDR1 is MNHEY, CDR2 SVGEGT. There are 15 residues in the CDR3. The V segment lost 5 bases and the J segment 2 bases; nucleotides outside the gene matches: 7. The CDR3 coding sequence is TGTGCCAGCAGTACCGCGGGGACAGGGACCTACGAGCAGTACTTC. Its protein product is CASSTAGTGTYEQYF.

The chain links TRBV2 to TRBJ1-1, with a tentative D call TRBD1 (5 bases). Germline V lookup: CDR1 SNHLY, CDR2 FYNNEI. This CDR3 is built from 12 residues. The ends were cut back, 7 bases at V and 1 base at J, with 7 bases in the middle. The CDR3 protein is CASTQGNTEAFF. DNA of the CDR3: TGTGCCAGCACCCAGGGGAACACTGAAGCTTTCTTT.

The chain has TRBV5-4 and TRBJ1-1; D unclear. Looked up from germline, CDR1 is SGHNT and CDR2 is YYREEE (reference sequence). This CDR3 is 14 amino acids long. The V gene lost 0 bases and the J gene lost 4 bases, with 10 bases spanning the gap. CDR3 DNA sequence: TGTGCCAGCAGCTTGGTCGGGGTTTCCACTGAAGCTTTCTTT. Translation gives CASSLVGVSTEAFF.

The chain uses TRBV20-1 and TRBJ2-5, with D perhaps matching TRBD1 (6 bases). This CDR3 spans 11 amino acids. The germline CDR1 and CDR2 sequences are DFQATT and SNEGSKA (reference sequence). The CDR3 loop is CSGQRGETQYF. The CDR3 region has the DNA TGCAGCGGACAGCGAGGCGAGACCCAGTACTTC.